This is a list of T cell receptor beta chains from one sample in a study of CD8 T cells in ankylosing spondylitis. TCRdb recomputed calls from the 5' RACE reads with MiXCR, one row per CDR3 protein. In the table there are 150,000 to 200,000 distinct CDR3 sequences, 11% of which are singletons. Sequenced: blood, either unsorted or a sorted T cell fraction (not recorded which). The source is a male donor with ankylosing spondylitis or in good health (not recorded which). Each CDR3 is given with its conserved first and last residue. The D gene is left open where the match is weak. Clone sizes are given selectively: once, few, many, or a class where the clone is expanded.

TRBJ2-3,TRBV6-1,.,many,TGTGCCAGCAGTGAAGCGCCGGGAGAGGTGGATACGCAGTATTTT,CASSEAPGEVDTQYF
TRBJ1-5,TRBV9,.,many,TGTGCCAGCAGCGTAGGGGGTGGCAATCAGCCCCAGCATTTT,CASSVGGGNQPQHF
TRBJ1-3,TRBV6-5,.,many,TGTGCCAGCAGTTACCCCTCTACGTTGTCCGGAAACACCATATATTTT,CASSYPSTLSGNTIYF
TRBJ1-2,TRBV5-1,.,many,TGCGCCAGCAGCTTAGAGGGTACAGGGTTCGGCTACACCTTC,CASSLEGTGFGYTF
TRBJ2-1,TRBV6-2/TRBV6-3,TRBD2,many,TGTGCCAGCAGTCCTTGGGGGGGAGCGGGAACAAGAGAGCAGTTCTTC,CASSPWGGAGTREQFF
TRBJ1-1,TRBV27,TRBD1,few,TGTGCCAGCAGGACCGGGACAGTCAACACTGAAGCTTTCTTT,CASRTGTVNTEAFF
TRBJ1-5,TRBV12-3/TRBV12-4,.,.,TGTGCCAGCAGTTTAACCGGGCTTCAGCCCCAGCATTTT,CASSLTGLQPQHF
TRBJ1-4,TRBV29-1,TRBD1,many,TGCAGCGTGGAGACAGGGGAAAAACTGTTTTTT,CSVETGEKLFF
TRBJ1-3,TRBV6-1,.,once,TGTGCCAACAGTGGGGACGGTTGGGGCACCATATATTTT,CANSGDGWGTIYF
TRBJ1-2,TRBV20-1,TRBD1,.,TGCAGTGCTACCAAATCGCGACAGGGATTATTGGGCTATGGCTACACCTTC,CSATKSRQGLLGYGYTF
TRBJ2-5,TRBV12-3/TRBV12-4,TRBD2,.,TGTGCCAGCAGTCGGACTAGCGGGGGGATTCAAGAGACCCAGTACTTC,CASSRTSGGIQETQYF
TRBJ2-1,TRBV7-2,.,few,TGTGCCAGCAGCGGTTACGGGACATACAATGAGCAGTTCTTC,CASSGYGTYNEQFF
TRBJ2-3,TRBV5-5,.,many,TGTGCCAGCAGCTTGGGGTCGGTGTCAGATACGCAGTATTTT,CASSLGSVSDTQYF
TRBJ1-2,TRBV6-1,.,many,TGTGCCACACTAGCTACAAGGAACTATGGCTACACCTTC,CATLATRNYGYTF
TRBJ1-6,TRBV4-3,.,many,TGCGCCAGCAGCCAGACCCACCAATTGGGGGCGCAGGACTCACCCCTCCACTTT,CASSQTHQLGAQDSPLHF
TRBJ1-2,TRBV5-1,.,few,TGCGCCAGCAGCTTGGAGTTAAATAACTATGGCTACACCTTC,CASSLELNNYGYTF
TRBJ2-3,TRBV20-1,TRBD2,many,TGCAGTGCTAGAGGACTAGCGTTTTCAGATACGCAGTATTTT,CSARGLAFSDTQYF
TRBJ2-3,TRBV5-1,TRBD2,few,TGCGCCAGCAGCTTGGGAGGGACGACTAGCGGGGGAACAGATACGCAGTATTTT,CASSLGGTTSGGTDTQYF
TRBJ1-2,TRBV10-3,TRBD1,.,TGTGCCATCTGTGTTTTAAGGGGGCGAGCTAATTACTATGGCTACACCTTC,CAICVLRGRANYYGYTF
TRBJ2-1,TRBV27,TRBD2,.,TGTGCCAGCAGTTTAATCCCGGGAGGCTTACACGGTGAGCAGTTCTTC,CASSLIPGGLHGEQFF
TRBJ1-1,TRBV20-1,.,many,TGCAGTGCTAGGCAGGACAAGAACACTGAAGCTTTCTTT,CSARQDKNTEAFF
TRBJ2-1,TRBV19,TRBD2,.,TGTGCCAGTAGTATACTCGGGAGGGACAATGAGCAGTTCTTC,CASSILGRDNEQFF
TRBJ1-5,TRBV15,TRBD1,.,TGTGCCACCAGCAGAGATCTTAGACAGGGTGTCCAGAGCAATCAGCCCCAGCATTTT,CATSRDLRQGVQSNQPQHF
TRBJ2-1,TRBV7-6,.,few,TGTGCCAGCAGCTTTGAGGGGCCGCACAATGAGCAGTTCTTC,CASSFEGPHNEQFF
TRBJ2-2,TRBV20-1,TRBD1,many,TGCAGTGCTATTGGGACAGGGAGCACCGGGGAGCTGTTTTTT,CSAIGTGSTGELFF
TRBJ1-1,TRBV28,.,many,TGTGCCAGTTTTCTCGAACAATGGGGGAGCCAGGGGAACACTGAAGCTTTCTTT,CASFLEQWGSQGNTEAFF
TRBJ2-3,TRBV3-1,TRBD2,many,TGTGCCAGCAGCCAGACTAGCGAAGGTGGTACGCAGTATTTT,CASSQTSEGGTQYF
TRBJ2-3,TRBV18,.,few,TGTGCCAGCTCACCGACAATAGGGCACAAAGGCACAGATACGCAGTATTTT,CASSPTIGHKGTDTQYF
TRBJ1-1,TRBV6-2/TRBV6-3,.,.,TGTGCCAGCAGTCGGAGCCCGAACACTGAAGCTTTCTTT,CASSRSPNTEAFF
TRBJ1-3,TRBV10-3,.,.,TGTGCCACCACCGGGACACAAGACGACACCATATATTTT,CATTGTQDDTIYF
TRBJ2-5,TRBV7-2,.,many,TGTGCCAGCAGCTTCGGGGCCCTTCGGGAGACCCAGTACTTC,CASSFGALRETQYF
TRBJ1-2,TRBV12-3/TRBV12-4,.,many,TGTGCCAGCAGTCCCCGGGACACCGCTGGGATCGCCTTC,CASSPRDTAGIAF
TRBJ2-3,TRBV15,TRBD2,medium-sized,TGTGCCACCAGCAGAGTCGGTGCGGGAGAGCGCACAGATACGCAGTATTTT,CATSRVGAGERTDTQYF
TRBJ2-3,TRBV15,.,many,TGTGCCACCAGCAGACGGTCAAGCACAGATACGCAGTATTTT,CATSRRSSTDTQYF
TRBJ1-2,TRBV5-1,TRBD1,many,TGCGCCAGCAGCTTGGGAAGGACAGGGGATCGCTACACCTTC,CASSLGRTGDRYTF
TRBJ2-4,TRBV5-1,.,.,TGCGCCAGCAGCTTCGGGTCAAACCTAGCCAAAAACATTCAGTACTTC,CASSFGSNLAKNIQYF
TRBJ2-1,TRBV19,TRBD2,.,TGTGCCAGTAGTGTTGCGCTAGCGGGAGCGTACAATGAGCAGTTCTTC,CASSVALAGAYNEQFF
TRBJ2-7,TRBV18,.,few,TGTGCCAGCTCACCTAGCCCGGGCTACGAGCAGTACTTC,CASSPSPGYEQYF
TRBJ2-7,TRBV20-1,.,many,TGCAGTGCCCCCGGGGTCGACGAGCAGTACTTC,CSAPGVDEQYF
TRBJ2-3,TRBV27,TRBD2,.,TGTGCCAGCAGTTTCTATGTTCGGGCTAGCGGGGGATCAGATACGCAGTATTTT,CASSFYVRASGGSDTQYF
TRBJ1-2,TRBV5-1,.,.,TGCGCCAGCAGCTTGGAGGTCGCCTCCCAACTAAATGGGTTCGGCTACACCTTC,CASSLEVASQLNGFGYTF
TRBJ2-7,TRBV6-1,TRBD1,.,TGTGCCAGCCGTCCCCCGGGACAGGCAAACGAGCAGTACTTC,CASRPPGQANEQYF
TRBJ2-4,TRBV19,.,many,TGTGCCAGTAGTATAGCGGCAGCCAAAAACATTCAGTACTTC,CASSIAAAKNIQYF
TRBJ2-7,TRBV7-2,.,many,TGTGCCAGCAGCAGAGAAAACTACGAGCAGTACTTC,CASSRENYEQYF